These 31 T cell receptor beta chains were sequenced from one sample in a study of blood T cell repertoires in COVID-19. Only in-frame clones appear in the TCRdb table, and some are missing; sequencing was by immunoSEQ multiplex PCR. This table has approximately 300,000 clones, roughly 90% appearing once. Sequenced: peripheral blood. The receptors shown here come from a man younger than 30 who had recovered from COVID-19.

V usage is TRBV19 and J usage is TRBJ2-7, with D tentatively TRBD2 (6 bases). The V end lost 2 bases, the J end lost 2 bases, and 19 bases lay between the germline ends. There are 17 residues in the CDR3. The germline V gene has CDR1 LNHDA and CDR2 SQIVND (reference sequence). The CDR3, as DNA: TGTGCCAGTAGTATACGTGTTGGGGCTAGCGCCCCCTACGAGCAGTACTTC. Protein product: CASSIRVGASAPYEQYF.

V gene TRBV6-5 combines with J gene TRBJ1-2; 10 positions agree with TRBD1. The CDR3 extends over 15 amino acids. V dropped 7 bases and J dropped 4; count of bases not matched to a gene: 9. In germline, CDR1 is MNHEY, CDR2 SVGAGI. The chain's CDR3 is CASNSGQGYSYGYTF. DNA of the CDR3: TGTGCCAGCAATTCGGGACAGGGGTACTCCTATGGCTACACCTTC.

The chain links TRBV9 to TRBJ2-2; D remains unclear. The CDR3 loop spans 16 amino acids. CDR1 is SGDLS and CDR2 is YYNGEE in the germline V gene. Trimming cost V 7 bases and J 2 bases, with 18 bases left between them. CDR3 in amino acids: CASPSTPAVNTGELFF. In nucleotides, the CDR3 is TGTGCCAGCCCTTCGACACCGGCCGTTAACACCGGGGAGCTGTTTTTT. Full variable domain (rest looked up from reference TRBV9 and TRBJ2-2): DSGVTQTPKHLITATGQRVTLRCSPRSGDLSVYWYQQSLDQGLQFLIQYYNGEERAKGNILERFSAQQFPDLHSELNLSSLELGDSALYFCASPSTPAVNTGELFFGEGSRLTVL.

CDR3 sequence reads: CASSPGARGAEAFF. CDR3 DNA sequence: TGTGCCAGCAGTCCTGGGGCCAGGGGCGCTGAAGCTTTCTTT. V is TRBV6-5 and J is TRBJ1-1; D might be TRBD1 (6 bases). Germline CDR1 and CDR2: MNHEY and SVGAGI. Trimming removed 5 bases at V and 6 bases at J, with 16 bases between. This CDR3 comprises 14 residues.

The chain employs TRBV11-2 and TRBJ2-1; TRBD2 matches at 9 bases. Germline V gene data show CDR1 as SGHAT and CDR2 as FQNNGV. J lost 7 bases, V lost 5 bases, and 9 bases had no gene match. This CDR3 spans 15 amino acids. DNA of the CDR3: TGTGCCAGCAGCATCGGACTAGCGATGTCAAATGAGCAGTTCTTC. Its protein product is CASSIGLAMSNEQFF.

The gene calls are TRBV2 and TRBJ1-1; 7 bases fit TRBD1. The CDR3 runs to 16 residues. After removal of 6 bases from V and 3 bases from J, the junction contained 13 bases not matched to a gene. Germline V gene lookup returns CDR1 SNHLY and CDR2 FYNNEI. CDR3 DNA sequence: TGTGCCAGCAGGTTCACTACCTGGGACAGCTACACTGAAGCTTTCTTT. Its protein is CASRFTTWDSYTEAFF.

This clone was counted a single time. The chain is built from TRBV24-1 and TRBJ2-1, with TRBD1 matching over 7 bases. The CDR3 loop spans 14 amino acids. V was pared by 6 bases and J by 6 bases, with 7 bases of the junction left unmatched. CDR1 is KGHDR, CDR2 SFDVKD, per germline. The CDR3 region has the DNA TGTGCCACCAGTCAAAACGACAGGGTCAATGAGCAGTTCTTC. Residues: CATSQNDRVNEQFF.

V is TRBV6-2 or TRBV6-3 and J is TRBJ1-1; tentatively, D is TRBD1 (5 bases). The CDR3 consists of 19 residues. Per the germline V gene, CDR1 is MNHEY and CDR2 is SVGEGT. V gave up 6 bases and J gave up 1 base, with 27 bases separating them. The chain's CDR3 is CASSLPPDSQVSRNTEAFF. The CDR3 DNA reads TGTGCCAGCAGCCTACCCCCTGACAGTCAGGTCTCCAGGAACACTGAAGCTTTCTTT.

The CDR3 bases are TGTGCCAGCAGCCTGGGGCCGCAGGGCGCGGATCAGCCCCAGCATTTT. Translation: CASSLGPQGADQPQHF. This chain joins TRBV5-6 and TRBJ1-5; TRBD1 might be the D (5 bases). CDR1 is SGHDT and CDR2 is YYEEEE in the germline V gene. Trimming pared 4 bases from V and 5 bases from J, leaving 19 bases between. CDR3 size: 16 residues.

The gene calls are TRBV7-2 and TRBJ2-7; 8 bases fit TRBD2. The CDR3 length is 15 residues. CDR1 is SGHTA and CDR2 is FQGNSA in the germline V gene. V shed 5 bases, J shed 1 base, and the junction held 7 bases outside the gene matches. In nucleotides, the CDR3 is TGTGCCAGCAGCCGGGGGGGCTCCTCGTCCTACGAGCAGTACTTC. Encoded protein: CASSRGGSSSYEQYF. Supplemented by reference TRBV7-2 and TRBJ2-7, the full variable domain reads GAGVSQSPSNKVTEKGKDVELRCDPISGHTALYWYRQSLGQGLEFLIYFQGNSAPDKSGLPSDRFSAERTGGSVSTLTIQRTQQEDSAVYLCASSRGGSSSYEQYFGPGTRLTVT.

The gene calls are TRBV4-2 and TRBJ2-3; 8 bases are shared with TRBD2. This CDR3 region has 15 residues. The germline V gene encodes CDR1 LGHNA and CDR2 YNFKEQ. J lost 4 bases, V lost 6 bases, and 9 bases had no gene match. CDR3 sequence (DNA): TGTGCCAGCAGGACCGGGACTAGTGAGTCAGATACGCAGTATTTT. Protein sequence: CASRTGTSESDTQYF.

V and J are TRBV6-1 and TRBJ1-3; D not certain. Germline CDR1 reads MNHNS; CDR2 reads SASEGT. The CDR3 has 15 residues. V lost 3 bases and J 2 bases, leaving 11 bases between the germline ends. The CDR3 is CASSELAAAGNTIYF. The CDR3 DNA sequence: TGTGCCAGCAGTGAGTTGGCGGCCGCTGGAAACACCATATATTTT.

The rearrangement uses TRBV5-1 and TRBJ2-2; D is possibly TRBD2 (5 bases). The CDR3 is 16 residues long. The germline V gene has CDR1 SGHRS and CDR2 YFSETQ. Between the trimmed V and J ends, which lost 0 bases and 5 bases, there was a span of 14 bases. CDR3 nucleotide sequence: TGCGCCAGCAGCTTGGCTGGGCACACGGGGACCGGGGAGCTGTTTTTT. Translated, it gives CASSLAGHTGTGELFF.

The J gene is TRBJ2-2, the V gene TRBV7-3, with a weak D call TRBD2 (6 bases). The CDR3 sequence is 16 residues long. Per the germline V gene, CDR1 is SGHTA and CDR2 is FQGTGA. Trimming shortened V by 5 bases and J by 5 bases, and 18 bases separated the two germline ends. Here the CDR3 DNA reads TGTGCCAGCAGCGATTCGGAGGGCCCCAGGACCGGGGAGCTGTTTTTT. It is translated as CASSDSEGPRTGELFF.

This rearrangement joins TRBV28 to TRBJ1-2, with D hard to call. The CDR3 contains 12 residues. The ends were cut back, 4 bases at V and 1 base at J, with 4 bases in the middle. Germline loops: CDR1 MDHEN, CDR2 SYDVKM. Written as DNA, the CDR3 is TGTGCCAGCAGTTCGGGTAACTATGGCTACACCTTC. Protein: CASSSGNYGYTF.

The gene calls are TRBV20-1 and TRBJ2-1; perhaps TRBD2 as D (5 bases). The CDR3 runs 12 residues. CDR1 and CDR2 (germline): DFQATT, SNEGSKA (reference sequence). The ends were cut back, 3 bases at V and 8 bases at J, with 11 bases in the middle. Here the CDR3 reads CSASSGFDEQFF. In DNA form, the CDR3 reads TGCAGTGCTAGTTCGGGATTCGATGAGCAGTTCTTC.

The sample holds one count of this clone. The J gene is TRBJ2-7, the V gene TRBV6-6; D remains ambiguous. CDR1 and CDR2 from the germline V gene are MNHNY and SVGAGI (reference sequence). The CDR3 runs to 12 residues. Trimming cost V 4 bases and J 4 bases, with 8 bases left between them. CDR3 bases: TGTGCCAGCAGTTCCCCTAATTACGAGCAGTACTTC. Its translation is CASSSPNYEQYF.

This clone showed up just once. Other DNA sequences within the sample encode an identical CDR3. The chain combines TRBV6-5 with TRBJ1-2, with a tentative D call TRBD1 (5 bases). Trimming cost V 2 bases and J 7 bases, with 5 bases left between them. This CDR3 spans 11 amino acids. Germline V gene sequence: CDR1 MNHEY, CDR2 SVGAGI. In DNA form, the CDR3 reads TGTGCCAGCAGTTACAGGGGTGGCTACACCTTC. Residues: CASSYRGGYTF.

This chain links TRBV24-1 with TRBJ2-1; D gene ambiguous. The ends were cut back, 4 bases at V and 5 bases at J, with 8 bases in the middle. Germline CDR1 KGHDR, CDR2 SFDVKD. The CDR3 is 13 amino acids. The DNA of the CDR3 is TGTGCCACCAGTGACCCTAGGAACAATGAGCAGTTCTTC. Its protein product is CATSDPRNNEQFF.

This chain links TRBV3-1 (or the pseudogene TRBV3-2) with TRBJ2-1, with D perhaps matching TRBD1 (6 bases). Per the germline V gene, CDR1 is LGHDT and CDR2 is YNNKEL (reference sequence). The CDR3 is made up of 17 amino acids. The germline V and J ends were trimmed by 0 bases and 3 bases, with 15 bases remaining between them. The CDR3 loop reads CASSQDRGRGYYNEQFF. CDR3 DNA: TGTGCCAGCAGCCAAGATAGGGGCAGGGGATACTACAATGAGCAGTTCTTC.

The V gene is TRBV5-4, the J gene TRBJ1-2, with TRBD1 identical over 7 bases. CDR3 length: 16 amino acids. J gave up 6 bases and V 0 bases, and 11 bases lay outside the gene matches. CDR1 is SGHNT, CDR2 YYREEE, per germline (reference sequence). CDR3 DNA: TGTGCCAGCAGCTTGGAGAACCCAGGGGGGCCGGATGGCTACACCTTC. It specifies CASSLENPGGPDGYTF.

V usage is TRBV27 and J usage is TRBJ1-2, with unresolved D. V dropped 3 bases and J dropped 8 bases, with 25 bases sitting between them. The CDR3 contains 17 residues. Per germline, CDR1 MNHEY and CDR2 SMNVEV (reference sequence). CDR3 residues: CASSLVAFGGSARGYTF. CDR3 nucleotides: TGTGCCAGCAGTTTGGTAGCCTTTGGAGGCAGCGCGAGGGGCTACACCTTC.

CDR3 sequence (DNA): TGCAGCGTTGAACAGGATTCTAGCACAGATACGCAGTATTTT. Translated: CSVEQDSSTDTQYF. This chain joins TRBV29-1 and TRBJ2-3; D gene unclear. Trimming cost V 2 bases and J 0 bases, with 9 bases left between them. Per the germline V gene, CDR1 is SQVTM and CDR2 is ANQGSEA. The CDR3 has 14 amino acids.

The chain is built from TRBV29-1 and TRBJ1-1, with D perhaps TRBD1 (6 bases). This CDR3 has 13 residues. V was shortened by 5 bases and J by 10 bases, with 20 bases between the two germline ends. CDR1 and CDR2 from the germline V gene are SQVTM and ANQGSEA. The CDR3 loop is CSVYRDTQEVAFF. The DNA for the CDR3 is TGCAGCGTTTATCGGGACACCCAAGAAGTAGCTTTCTTT.

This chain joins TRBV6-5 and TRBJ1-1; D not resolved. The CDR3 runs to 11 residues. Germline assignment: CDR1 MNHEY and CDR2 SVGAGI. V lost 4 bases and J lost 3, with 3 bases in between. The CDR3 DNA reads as TGTGCCAGCAGTTCCGACACTGAAGCTTTCTTT. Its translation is CASSSDTEAFF.

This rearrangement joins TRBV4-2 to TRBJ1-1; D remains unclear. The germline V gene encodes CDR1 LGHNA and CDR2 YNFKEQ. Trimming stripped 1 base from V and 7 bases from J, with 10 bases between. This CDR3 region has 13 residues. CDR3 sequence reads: CASSQGRVGEAFF. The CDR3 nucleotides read TGTGCCAGCAGCCAAGGTCGGGTAGGTGAAGCTTTCTTT.

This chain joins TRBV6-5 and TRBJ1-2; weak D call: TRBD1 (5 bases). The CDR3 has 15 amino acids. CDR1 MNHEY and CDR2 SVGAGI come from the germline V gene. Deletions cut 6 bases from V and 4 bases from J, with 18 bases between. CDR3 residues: CASRLSLTESYGYTF. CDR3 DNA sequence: TGTGCCAGCAGATTATCCCTGACAGAAAGCTATGGCTACACCTTC.

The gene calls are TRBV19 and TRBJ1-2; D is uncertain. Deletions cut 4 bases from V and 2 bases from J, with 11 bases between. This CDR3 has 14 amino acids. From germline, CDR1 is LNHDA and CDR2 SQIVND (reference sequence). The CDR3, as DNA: TGTGCCAGTAGTAGACAATCGGGGAACTATGGCTACACCTTC. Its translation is CASSRQSGNYGYTF.

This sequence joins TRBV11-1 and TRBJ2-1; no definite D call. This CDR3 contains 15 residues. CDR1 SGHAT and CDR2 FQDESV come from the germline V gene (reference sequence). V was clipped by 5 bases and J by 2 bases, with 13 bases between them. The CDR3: CASSVEVGTYNEQFF. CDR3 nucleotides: TGTGCCAGCAGCGTAGAGGTGGGCACCTACAATGAGCAGTTCTTC.

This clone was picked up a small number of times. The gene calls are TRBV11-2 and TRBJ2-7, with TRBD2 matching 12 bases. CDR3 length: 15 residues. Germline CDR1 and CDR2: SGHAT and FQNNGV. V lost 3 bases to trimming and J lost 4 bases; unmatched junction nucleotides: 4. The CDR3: CASSFGLAGGYEQYF. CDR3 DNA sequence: TGTGCCAGCAGCTTTGGCCTAGCGGGAGGGTACGAGCAGTACTTC.

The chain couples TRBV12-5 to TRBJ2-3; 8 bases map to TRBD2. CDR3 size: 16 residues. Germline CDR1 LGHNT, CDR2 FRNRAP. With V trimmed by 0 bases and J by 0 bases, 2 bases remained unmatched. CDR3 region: CASGLVLAASTDTQYF. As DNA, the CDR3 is TGTGCTAGTGGTTTGGTACTAGCGGCAAGCACAGATACGCAGTATTTT.